This T cell receptor beta chain was observed in a study of blood T cells in healthy people across ages (dated by TCRdb to about 2015). A note on the overall study: In model experiments, template switching captured about one uniquely barcoded TCR beta cDNA molecule for every two T cells. Using deep sequencing normalized with unique cDNA molecular identifiers, the study measured how TCR beta repertoire diversity changes with age. The donors were split into four age groups: young (average around 15 years), middle-aged (39), aged (more than 60) and long-lived (under 85). To avoid experimental bias, donors of different ages were distributed randomly across sequencing lanes. Using the same blood draw, the study looked at two additional independent replicas of 1 million unique cDNA reads for two donors, one aged 18 to 30 and the other aged 80 or older.

The donors were under 40 Caucasian individuals from Russia, aged 6 to 90 years, who were systemically healthy. Roughly 10 milliliters of peripheral blood were collected from each donor into EDTA-treated Vacutainer tubes. Ficoll-Paque density-gradient centrifugation was used to isolate PBMCs, with at least 7 million obtained per sample. Total RNA, at least 5 micrograms per sample, was extracted from PBMCs with Trizol reagent. The percentages of naive CD45RAhigh/CD27high T cells were determined by flow cytometry on a PBMC aliquot from every donor. Results the study describes overall, beyond this receptor: Observed TCR beta diversity per million T cells fell roughly linearly with age, and a significant reduction was already apparent by age about 43. There was a strong correlation between observed TCR beta diversity and the percentage of naive T cells measured by flow cytometry. The CMV infection status of donors was not known, potentially confounding age-related changes in expanded clonotypes. Compared with the aged group, the long-lived group had more naive CD4+ T cells, fewer expanded clones and increased TCR diversity, a pattern suggesting age selection. Conclusive comparison of naive and antigen-experienced compartments was prevented by the profiling of bulk unsorted PBMCs. Estimates of total diversity from one million sequenced T cells were regarded as lower bounds and underestimates.

Libraries were built with 5' RACE. Sequenced using an Illumina HiSeq 2500. The second PCR ran for about 6 to 11 cycles and used a J-beta primer mix along with a sample-barcoded 5' primer. A template-switch 5' adaptor carrying 12 random nucleotides introduced a unique molecular identifier onto each TCR beta cDNA molecule. Each sample yielded at least 3 million CDR3-containing paired-end reads. First-strand cDNA was synthesized from all RNA with the Mint cDNA synthesis kit, primed by a TRBC-specific oligonucleotide. Following uracil-DNA glycosylase treatment, all cDNA underwent a first 18-cycle PCR with the universal primers M1SS and BC2_uni_R. The paper's data handling went like this. Normalization of each sample was performed by random selection of 1 million high-quality reads, each carrying a distinct molecular identifier. Reads sharing molecular identifiers were discarded rather than binned into consensus sequences. MiTCR, with a Q25 quality threshold and the strictest error-elimination algorithm, was used for CDR3 identification, clonotype clustering and error correction. A nonparametric unseen species model using Euler transformation provided a lower-bound estimate of total TCR beta diversity. The public reads were reprocessed in TCRdb via fastp at Q25 and MiXCR, keeping in-frame beta chains. For every CDR3 protein sequence, its rows merge into one entry that carries the most common genes and DNA. The V and J calls here are based on TCRdb, not the publication. The sample table contains over 600,000 distinct CDR3 sequences; only one count was recorded for around 50% of them. The top ten clonotypes cover roughly 25% of the sample.

Based on the germline V gene, the CDR1 and CDR2 sequences are MDHEN and SYDVKM. V is cut back by 7 bases and J by 2 bases, with 9 bases in the junction unmatched. Inclusive of the bounding cysteine and phenylalanine, the CDR3 is 15 residues long. Solely the CDR3 DNA is kept, with 45 bases framed from the first base. Concerning this clonotype: The antigen this receptor binds is unknown. No much larger clonotype is one base removed from it; base qualities were not supplied.

The rearranged chain carries TRBV28 and TRBJ2-7, with 9 central nucleotides matching TRBD1. Sequencing used blood. This receptor was obtained from a man aged 35-49 years in good health. The sequenced DNA is TGTGCCAGCACTACCCCCGGGACAGGGACCTACGAGCAGTACTTC. Its protein is CASTTPGTGTYEQYF.